The entry below gives a single TCR beta chain sequence along with its context. Alongside a J-beta primer mix, a sample-barcoded 5' primer served in a second PCR lasting roughly 6 to 12 cycles. All samples yielded 2.5 million or more CDR3-containing paired-end reads. TCRdb reprocessed the 5' RACE reads with MiXCR, giving one entry per CDR3 protein. The data show fewer than 1 million distinct CDR3 sequences, around two fifths seen once. A minimum of 5 micrograms of total RNA was extracted per sample. The data were taken from a study of blood T cells in healthy people across ages. Sequencing was performed on blood. The receptor was isolated from a man between 60 and 75 years old in good health.

In nucleotides, the CDR3 is TGTGCCAGCAGCCGGGACAGGGGGATCAATGAGCAGTTCTTC. Residues: CASSRDRGINEQFF. The gene calls are TRBV14 and TRBJ2-1; TRBD1 matches 11 bases. The CDR3 is 14 amino acids. V gave up 4 bases and J gave up 6 bases; unmatched junction bases: 2. Germline loops: CDR1 SGHDN, CDR2 FVKESK.